One sample yielded the 9 T cell receptor beta chains listed below, sequenced in a study of shared clonotypes between healthy human individuals. Terminally differentiated effector memory CD45RA+ cells were excluded by CCR7 positive selection of CD45RO-negative cells. Profiling relied on immunoSEQ multiplex PCR, and the TCRdb table lists in-frame clones only, not all of them. The top ten hold 1.5% to 2% of the sample, which has more than 2 million clones, over 85% seen once. The sequenced sample consisted of naive CD8+ T cells from PBMCs. Every receptor here comes from a man between 18 and 35 years old in good health. Some clones in this sample may be carry-over from other donors' samples.

On this clone: Other DNA sequences from this sample encode an identical CDR3 as well. This rearrangement joins TRBV9 to TRBJ2-5, with a possible D match to TRBD1 (5 bases). V was shortened by 0 bases and J by 2 bases, with 8 bases between the two germline ends. The CDR3 sequence is 14 residues long. Germline CDR1 and CDR2: SGDLS and YYNGEE. CDR3 in amino acids: CASSVERGQETQYF. Here the CDR3 DNA reads TGTGCCAGCAGCGTAGAAAGGGGACAAGAGACCCAGTACTTC.

This sequence joins TRBV9 and TRBJ2-1, with 10 positions matching TRBD1. Per the germline V gene, CDR1 is SGDLS and CDR2 is YYNGEE. V lost 0 bases and J lost 4; bases outside the gene matches: 4. The CDR3 is 16 residues long. As DNA, the CDR3 is TGTGCCAGCAGCGTAGATCGGACAGGGGGTTACAATGAGCAGTTCTTC. This codes for CASSVDRTGGYNEQFF.

V and J are TRBV7-6 and TRBJ1-1; D not resolved. There are 14 residues in the CDR3. Germline lookup yields CDR1 SGHVS and CDR2 FNYEAQ. Trimming cost V 7 bases and J 1 base, with 13 bases left between them. The CDR3 reads CASTPGGANTEAFF. The CDR3 DNA is TGTGCCAGCACCCCAGGTGGAGCGAACACTGAAGCTTTCTTT.

This rearrangement joins TRBV28 to TRBJ2-4; no reliable D call. V lost 5 bases, J lost 0 bases, and 8 bases lay in between. The CDR3 has 14 residues. Germline V lookup: CDR1 MDHEN, CDR2 SYDVKM. DNA for the CDR3: TGTGCCAGCAGTCCGCTCTCAGCCAAAAACATTCAGTACTTC. Translating it yields CASSPLSAKNIQYF. The variable domain in full, completed from reference TRBV28 and TRBJ2-4, reads DVKVTQSSRYLVKRTGEKVFLECVQDMDHENMFWYRQDPGLGLRLIYFSYDVKMKEKGDIPEGYSVSREKKERFSLILESASTNQTSMYLCASSPLSAKNIQYFGAGTRLSVL.

Comment on this clone: The sample contains more than one DNA sequence encoding this CDR3. The rearrangement uses TRBV27 and TRBJ2-3; D unresolved. This CDR3 spans 14 amino acids. V was pared by 2 bases and J by 3 bases, with 9 bases between. Germline-derived CDR1 and CDR2 are MNHEY and SMNVEV (reference sequence). CDR3: CASSLLGGTDTQYF. CDR3 coding DNA: TGTGCCAGCAGTTTACTAGGTGGGACAGATACGCAGTATTTT.

V and J are TRBV13 and TRBJ2-1, with D unresolved. Germline V gives CDR1 PRHDT, CDR2 FYEKMQ (reference sequence). V lost 4 bases and J 10 bases, leaving 11 bases between the germline ends. This CDR3 contains 12 residues. CDR3 nucleotide sequence: TGTGCCAGCAGCTCCCTCTCGACAGAGCAGTTCTTC. Protein: CASSSLSTEQFF.

The chain combines TRBV25-1 with TRBJ2-1, with D possibly matching TRBD2 (6 bases). This CDR3 has 17 residues. The germline V gene encodes CDR1 MGHDK and CDR2 SYGVNS. Trimming removed 4 bases at V and 6 bases at J, with 22 bases between. The CDR3 loop is CASSGSPSIGRFNEQFF. In nucleotides, the CDR3 is TGTGCCAGCAGTGGATCCCCCTCAATCGGGAGATTCAATGAGCAGTTCTTC.

The chain combines TRBV2 with TRBJ2-1; 8 positions agree with TRBD1. Trimming removed 0 bases from V and 0 bases from J; junction bases left unmatched: 4. Germline assignment: CDR1 SNHLY and CDR2 FYNNEI. CDR3 length: 17 residues. CDR3 sequence reads: CASSEALTGGSYNEQFF. The CDR3 DNA reads TGTGCCAGCAGTGAAGCGCTTACAGGGGGCTCCTACAATGAGCAGTTCTTC.

The chain uses TRBV4-1 and TRBJ2-5; 7 nucleotides line up with TRBD2. The end of the DNA aligns better with TRBJ2-7, so the J call may be wrong. The CDR3 totals 15 residues. Per the germline V gene, CDR1 is MGHRA and CDR2 is YSYEKL. The CDR3 sequence: CASSQGHTGGYEQYF. CDR3 DNA sequence: TGCGCCAGCAGCCAAGGCCACACGGGGGGCTACGAGCAGTACTTC.